This T cell receptor (beta chain) was recovered during a study of vaccination and CD4 T cells after COVID-19. As for the study in general: From HCoV-229E, HCoV-OC43, HCoV-NL63 and SARS-CoV-2, overlapping spike peptides were used to stimulate the cells. Study-wide points: The median number of SARS-CoV-2-reactive clonotypes increased from approximately 21 to 38, a change that did not reach significance.

CD4+ T cells that had been cultured provided DNA sequenced with the Oncomine TCR Beta short-read assay. TCRdb reprocessed the PCR reads with MiXCR, giving one entry per CDR3 protein. Here the sample spans 15,000 or so distinct CDR3 sequences, 20% to 25% being singletons. Deletions cut 3 bases from V and 0 bases from J, with 9 bases between. Germline V gene lookup returns CDR1 DFQATT and CDR2 SNEGSKA (reference sequence). This CDR3 spans 15 amino acids. This clonotype is labeled medium-sized. Its target is unknown. The treatment denotes: roughly 11-day PBMC culture with coronavirus spike peptide pools or control peptides (ViraFEST assay). After around 10 days of culture, CD4+ T cells were negatively selected.

This receptor was obtained from a human donor who received a COVID-19 vaccine. The sequenced sample was CD4+ T cells from blood, cultured in vitro, obtained before SARS-CoV-2 vaccination. The chain carries TRBV20-1 and TRBJ1-6, with D unresolved. CDR3 DNA sequence: TGCAGTGCTAGTCCGGCGAGCTCCTATAATTCACCCCTCCACTTT. Amino acids: CSASPASSYNSPLHF.